These 5 T cell receptor beta chains came from one sample sequenced in a study of CXCR3-negative and CXCR3-positive naive CD8 T cells. Findings of the study overall: TRB CDR3 hydrophobicity was greater in CXCR3-positive naive cells than in CXCR3-negative naive cells.

These receptors' antigens are unknown. Preparation of TRB cDNA libraries relied on 5' RACE carrying UMI labels. TCRdb re-called the 5' RACE reads and gives one entry per CDR3 protein, without DNA. Its clone listing holds some 150,000 distinct CDR3 sequences. Sequenced material: naive CXCR3+ CD8+ T cells from blood. Documented subset: CD45RO-CCR7+CD27+CD95- naive CD8+ T cells expressing CXCR3 (TNR3+). These receptors all stem from a human donor in good health. Some clones in this sample may be carry-over from other donors' samples.

The chain employs TRBV27 and TRBJ2-7. Germline-derived CDR1 and CDR2 are MNHEY and SMNVEV (reference sequence). This CDR3 spans 13 amino acids. CDR3 protein: CASSYDRSYEQYF.

This chain connects TRBV7-9 to TRBJ2-3; the TRBD2 assignment by TCRdb is unverifiable without DNA. Germline CDR1 is SEHNR and CDR2 is FQNEAQ (reference sequence). This CDR3 spans 16 amino acids. CDR3: CASYSSGRAGTDTQYF.

This chain connects TRBV4-2 to TRBJ2-7; TCRdb reports TRBD2, a call that lacks DNA to check it against. Germline V gives CDR1 LGHNA, CDR2 YNFKEQ. The length of the CDR3 is 14 residues. CDR3 region: CASSQLAGVDEQYF.

The chain carries TRBV11-2 and TRBJ2-5; TCRdb calls TRBD1, which cannot be checked without DNA. Germline V CDR1 and CDR2: SGHAT, FQNNGV. The CDR3 is made up of 15 amino acids. CDR3 in amino acids: CASSPGGGAQETQYF.

CDR3 protein: CASSSQDGHGYTF. V usage is TRBV6-2 or TRBV6-3 and J usage is TRBJ1-2. Germline assignment: CDR1 MNHEY and CDR2 SVGEGT. The CDR3 is made up of 13 amino acids.